The 4 T cell receptor beta chains below come from one sample, sequenced in a study of OX40 agonist ivuxolimab in advanced cancers. Assay used: immunoSEQ multiplex PCR; TCRdb lists only in-frame clones, some missing. The sample yields 120,000 or so clones, over 85% seen once. This material consisted of CD4+ or CD8+ T cells sorted from blood, taken in a trial of the OX40 agonist ivuxolimab. These receptors were collected from an adult with an advanced solid tumor such as melanoma, head and neck, liver or kidney cancer.

The chain recombines TRBV10-2 with TRBJ2-7; D might be TRBD2 (5 bases). This CDR3 is 13 amino acids long. Germline V gives CDR1 WSHSY, CDR2 SAAADI. V dropped 8 bases and J dropped 7 bases, with 18 bases sitting between them. The CDR3 loop reads CASAQWESREQYF. In DNA, the CDR3 is TGCGCCAGCGCCCAGTGGGAGTCCAGGGAGCAGTACTTC.

The chain recombines TRBV18 with TRBJ2-7; 8 positions match TRBD1. Germline V gives CDR1 KGHSH, CDR2 LQKENI. This CDR3 has 15 amino acids. V was clipped by 2 bases and J by 5 bases; unmatched bases: 8. In DNA, the CDR3 is TGTGCCAGCTCACCAGTCCGGCAGGGGGCGGACGAGCAGTACTTC. This translates into CASSPVRQGADEQYF.

This clone was seen once. This chain links TRBV11-3 with TRBJ2-1; D perhaps matches TRBD1 (5 bases). Deletions cut 1 base from V and 8 bases from J, with 9 bases between. CDR1 SGHNT and CDR2 YENEEA come from the germline V gene. There are 13 residues in the CDR3. The CDR3 region is CASSLVRRDEQFF. In DNA, the CDR3 is TGTGCCAGCAGCTTAGTCCGCAGGGATGAGCAGTTCTTC.

V gene TRBV18 combines with J gene TRBJ2-6, with 11 bases matching TRBD2. Germline loops: CDR1 KGHSH, CDR2 LQKENI. The length of the CDR3 is 17 residues. With 2 bases clipped from V and 2 bases from J, the junction kept 2 bases outside the gene matches. The CDR3 DNA is TGTGCCAGCTCACCAATAGCGGGAGGGCCTGGGGCCAACGTCCTGACTTTC. This encodes CASSPIAGGPGANVLTF.